One sample yielded the 29 T cell receptor beta chains listed below, sequenced in a study of memory CD4+ T cells and cytomegalovirus serostatus. The protocol was immunoSEQ multiplex PCR, while the TCRdb copy is restricted to in-frame clones and leaves out a portion. The repertoire holds tens of thousands of clones, 75% to 80% seen once, with about 1% in the top ten. The sort gate was single viable CD3+CD4+CD8-CD45RO+ cells for memory CD4+ T cells. Sequenced: memory CD4+ T cells from blood. These receptors came from an adult in good health and CMV-seronegative.

The rearrangement uses TRBV6-1 and TRBJ1-5; D is ambiguous. The germline V and J ends were trimmed by 8 bases and 1 base, with 9 bases remaining between them. Germline values: CDR1 MNHNS, CDR2 SASEGT. CDR3 length equals 13 residues. This CDR3 is CASLHLSNQPQHF. DNA of the CDR3: TGTGCCAGCCTTCATCTGAGCAATCAGCCCCAGCATTTT.

This clone is a singleton in its sample. The V and J genes are TRBV19 and TRBJ2-3; TRBD2 might be the D (5 bases). The V gene lost 6 bases and the J gene lost 5 bases, with 12 bases spanning the gap. The germline V gene has CDR1 LNHDA and CDR2 SQIVND (reference sequence). This CDR3 is built from 13 residues. This CDR3 reads CASSSVRGDTQYF. CDR3 DNA sequence: TGTGCCAGTAGCTCGGTTCGGGGAGATACGCAGTATTTT.

V usage is TRBV4-1 and J usage is TRBJ2-3; TRBD2 aligns across 13 bases. CDR3 length equals 16 residues. CDR1 is MGHRA, CDR2 YSYEKL, per germline. V lost 1 base, J lost 6 bases, and 4 bases stayed unmatched. In nucleotides, the CDR3 is TGCGCCAGCAGCCAAGGGACTAGCGGGGGCAGGGATACGCAGTATTTT. Encoded protein: CASSQGTSGGRDTQYF.

The chain couples TRBV6-1 to TRBJ1-5, with D possibly TRBD1 on 6 matching bases. Germline V lookup: CDR1 MNHNS, CDR2 SASEGT. The length of the CDR3 is 13 residues. Deletions cut 4 bases from V and 4 bases from J, with 8 bases between. CDR3 in amino acids: CASSGTGNQPQHF. The CDR3 region has the DNA TGTGCCAGCAGTGGAACAGGGAATCAGCCCCAGCATTTT.

The chain uses TRBV28 and TRBJ1-3, with D possibly matching TRBD1 (5 bases). V was shortened by 8 bases and J by 2 bases, with 19 bases between the two germline ends. Germline V lookup: CDR1 MDHEN, CDR2 SYDVKM. This CDR3 is built from 16 residues. The CDR3 DNA reads TGTGCCAGCCAAAGGGCAGGGAATATCCCTGGAAACACCATATATTTT. This encodes CASQRAGNIPGNTIYF.

In its sample, this clone was seen a few times. The rearrangement uses TRBV29-1 and TRBJ1-1, with 8 bases matching TRBD1. CDR3 length equals 12 residues. Trimming removed 3 bases from V and 9 bases from J; junction bases left unmatched: 6. Germline CDR1 reads SQVTM; CDR2 reads ANQGSEA. CDR3 sequence: CSVEMGQAQAFF. The CDR3 region has the DNA TGCAGCGTTGAGATGGGACAGGCCCAAGCTTTCTTT.

The J gene is TRBJ1-6, the V gene TRBV7-6; 8 nucleotides agree with TRBD1. Germline values: CDR1 SGHVS, CDR2 FNYEAQ. This CDR3 region has 17 residues. Trimming took 0 bases from V and 6 from J; bases not matched to a gene: 7. The CDR3 protein is CASSLAARTGSNSPLHF. In DNA form, the CDR3 reads TGTGCCAGCAGCTTAGCCGCCCGGACAGGGAGTAATTCACCCCTCCACTTT. Full variable domain (remainder filled in from reference TRBV7-6 and TRBJ1-6): GAGVSQSPRYKVTKRGQDVALRCDPISGHVSLYWYRQALGQGPEFLTYFNYEAQQDKSGLPNDRFSAERPEGSISTLTIQRTEQRDSAMYRCASSLAARTGSNSPLHFGNGTRLTVT.

This clone was counted a few times. The rearrangement uses TRBV18 and TRBJ1-1; 7 bases agree with TRBD1. The germline CDR1 and CDR2 sequences are KGHSH and LQKENI. The CDR3 totals 15 residues. Losses at the gene ends were 3 bases for V and 1 base for J; bases not matched to a gene: 5. The CDR3: CASSPTTGTNTEAFF. The CDR3 bases are TGTGCCAGCTCACCCACGACAGGGACGAACACTGAAGCTTTCTTT.

The rearrangement uses TRBV7-9 and TRBJ2-5; D not certain. Per the germline V gene, CDR1 is SEHNR and CDR2 is FQNEAQ (reference sequence). The V end lost 8 bases, the J end lost 1 base, and 14 bases lay between the germline ends. The CDR3 spans 14 residues. In DNA form, the CDR3 reads TGTGCCAGCTCCATAGGGCCCGTCCAAGAGACCCAGTACTTC. It is translated as CASSIGPVQETQYF.

The CDR3 spells CASSIRQVNTEAFF. In nucleotides, the CDR3 is TGTGCCAGCAGCATTAGACAGGTCAACACTGAAGCTTTCTTT. The chain couples TRBV7-2 to TRBJ1-1, with D maybe TRBD1 (6 bases). With 5 bases removed from V and 2 bases from J, the gap between germline ends came to 12 bases. Germline CDR1 reads SGHTA; CDR2 reads FQGNSA. The CDR3 spans 14 residues.

The gene calls are TRBV28 and TRBJ1-3, with a weak D call TRBD1 (5 bases). Germline loops: CDR1 MDHEN, CDR2 SYDVKM. Trimming shortened V by 3 bases and J by 0 bases, and 18 bases separated the two germline ends. This CDR3 is 18 amino acids long. Written as DNA, the CDR3 is TGTGCCAGCAGTTTGGTTGGGGACGGACCCTTCTCTGGAAACACCATATATTTT. It encodes CASSLVGDGPFSGNTIYF.

V gene TRBV5-1 combines with J gene TRBJ2-6; 10 positions match TRBD1. The CDR3 loop spans 16 amino acids. Germline values: CDR1 SGHRS, CDR2 YFSETQ. J lost 4 bases, V lost 6 bases, and 7 bases had no gene match. The CDR3 loop reads CASKGQGVRGANVLTF. The CDR3, as DNA: TGCGCCAGCAAAGGACAGGGGGTGCGAGGGGCCAACGTCCTGACTTTC.

The chain is built from TRBV19 and TRBJ2-5; TRBD1 agrees at 12 bases. The V segment lost 3 bases and the J segment 5 bases; nucleotides outside the gene matches: 10. The CDR3 has 17 amino acids. Germline CDR1 is LNHDA and CDR2 is SQIVND (reference sequence). CDR3 protein: CASSMIWDRGRSETQYF. CDR3 bases: TGTGCCAGTAGTATGATCTGGGACAGGGGGCGAAGTGAGACCCAGTACTTC.

The CDR3, as DNA: TGCGCCAGCAGCCAATCCCCTTATTCACCCCTCCACTTT. This translates into CASSQSPYSPLHF. The chain combines TRBV4-3 with TRBJ1-6; D gene uncertain. Germline V gene lookup returns CDR1 LGHNA and CDR2 YSLEER. V lost 2 bases, J lost 8 bases, and 7 bases lay in between. CDR3 size: 13 residues.

The V call is TRBV6-1, the J call TRBJ2-7; D remains ambiguous. The CDR3 runs to 15 residues. The germline V and J ends were trimmed by 6 bases and 0 bases, with 15 bases remaining between them. The germline V gene has CDR1 MNHNS and CDR2 SASEGT. This CDR3 reads CASRDTSFPSYEQYF. DNA of the CDR3: TGTGCCAGCAGAGACACGTCCTTCCCCTCCTACGAGCAGTACTTC.

V is TRBV14 and J is TRBJ2-7; D uncertain. The CDR3 length is 14 residues. With 0 bases removed from V and 1 base from J, the gap between germline ends came to 7 bases. Germline lookup yields CDR1 SGHDN and CDR2 FVKESK. CDR3 region: CASSQDGISYEQYF. DNA of the CDR3: TGTGCCAGCAGCCAAGACGGCATTTCCTACGAGCAGTACTTC.

In its sample, this clone was seen a few times. The junction shows a germline mismatch at one end, possibly a read error. The V call is TRBV7-7, the J call TRBJ2-5; no reliable D call. CDR3 size: 15 residues. In germline, CDR1 is SSHAT, CDR2 FNYEAQ (reference sequence). CDR3 sequence: CASSLGKRPRETQYF. The CDR3 bases are TGTGCTAGCAGCTTAGGGAAACGGCCCCGGGAGACCCAGTACTTC.

The chain carries TRBV9 and TRBJ1-5; D is possibly TRBD1 (5 bases). V lost 3 bases to trimming and J lost 8 bases, with 12 bases between them. The germline V gene encodes CDR1 SGDLS and CDR2 YYNGEE. The CDR3 runs 13 residues. Written as DNA, the CDR3 is TGTGCCAGCAGCGGGCAGACGGGGGAGCCCCAGCATTTT. Translating gives CASSGQTGEPQHF.

This clone showed up just once. The CDR3 sequence: CASSLRGHLSSGNTIYF. CDR3 nucleotide sequence: TGTGCCAGCAGTTTGCGGGGACACCTGAGCTCTGGAAACACCATATATTTT. The rearrangement uses TRBV27 and TRBJ1-3, with D tentatively TRBD1 (6 bases). V was trimmed by 3 bases and J by 0 bases, leaving 15 bases between them. The CDR3 runs 17 residues. The germline V gene encodes CDR1 MNHEY and CDR2 SMNVEV (reference sequence).

V usage is TRBV14 and J usage is TRBJ1-4; D uncertain. The CDR3 length is 15 residues. V was trimmed by 6 bases and J by 5 bases, leaving 16 bases between them. CDR1 and CDR2 from the germline V gene are SGHDN and FVKESK. CDR3 region: CASRPTWAGNEKLFF. The CDR3 nucleotides read TGTGCCAGCAGACCGACCTGGGCCGGCAATGAAAAACTGTTTTTT.

The genes are TRBV11-3 and TRBJ1-3; D unresolved. V was pared by 1 base and J by 2 bases, with 3 bases between. CDR3 length equals 13 residues. Germline CDR1 reads SGHNT; CDR2 reads YENEEA. DNA of the CDR3: TGTGCCAGCAGCTTAGGACCTGGAAACACCATATATTTT. Residues: CASSLGPGNTIYF.

The rearrangement joins TRBV28 to TRBJ1-2, with 8 nucleotides matching TRBD1. Germline CDR1 is MDHEN and CDR2 is SYDVKM. Losses at the gene ends were 3 bases for V and 8 bases for J; bases not matched to a gene: 8. The CDR3 spans 14 residues. The chain's CDR3 is CASSFGAGGQGYTF. DNA for the CDR3: TGTGCCAGCAGTTTCGGGGCAGGGGGCCAGGGCTACACCTTC.

This chain connects TRBV5-8 to TRBJ2-1, with D possibly being TRBD2 (7 bases). This CDR3 spans 16 amino acids. Trimming cost V 1 base and J 1 base, with 12 bases left between them. Germline V gene lookup returns CDR1 SGHTS and CDR2 YDEGEE. CDR3 sequence: CASSLFGGASYNEQFF. Written as DNA, the CDR3 is TGTGCCAGCAGCTTGTTTGGGGGGGCGTCCTACAATGAGCAGTTCTTC.

V usage is TRBV5-8 and J usage is TRBJ1-1; possible D gene TRBD1, 6 bases. Germline V gene data show CDR1 as SGHTS and CDR2 as YDEGEE. The ends were cut back, 4 bases at V and 1 base at J, with 11 bases in the middle. CDR3 length: 14 residues. In nucleotides, the CDR3 is TGTGCCAGCAGCCTGGGACATTCGAACACTGAAGCTTTCTTT. Translated, it gives CASSLGHSNTEAFF.

The J gene is TRBJ2-5, the V gene TRBV9; 9 bases are a match to TRBD2. The CDR3 runs 17 residues. The V segment lost 0 bases and the J segment 1 base; nucleotides outside the gene matches: 7. From germline, CDR1 is SGDLS and CDR2 YYNGEE. The DNA of the CDR3 is TGTGCCAGCAGCGTAGGGCCAGCGGGGGGACCCCAAGAGACCCAGTACTTC. This sequence encodes CASSVGPAGGPQETQYF.

The chain links TRBV5-1 to TRBJ2-7; 13 bases align to TRBD2. Germline CDR1 and CDR2: SGHRS and YFSETQ. Trimming at V came to 4 bases and at J to 2 bases, leaving 6 bases not matched to a gene. This CDR3 comprises 16 residues. The DNA for the CDR3 is TGCGCCAGCAGCCCGGGACTAGCGGGGCCGACCTACGAGCAGTACTTC. Translation: CASSPGLAGPTYEQYF.

The chain couples TRBV23-1 to TRBJ1-2; 8 bases match TRBD1. TRBV23-1 is sorted into the ORF group, with uncertain function. The CDR3 spans 14 residues. J was trimmed by 6 bases and V by 4 bases; bases with no gene match: 7. CDR3 DNA sequence: TGCGCCAGCAGTCTCCGACAGGGGCTCAATGGCTACACCTTC. It translates to CASSLRQGLNGYTF.

J is TRBJ2-1 and V is TRBV6-1; the D gene is possibly TRBD1 (6 bases). V lost 3 bases, J lost 7 bases, and 7 bases lay in between. The CDR3 runs to 12 residues. Germline lookup yields CDR1 MNHNS and CDR2 SASEGT. The CDR3 region is CASSEQGNEQFF. CDR3 nucleotides: TGTGCCAGCAGTGAGCAGGGGAATGAGCAGTTCTTC.

The rearrangement joins TRBV10-1 to TRBJ2-5, with D unresolved. V was pared by 2 bases and J by 2 bases, with 6 bases between. Germline CDR1 is WNHNN and CDR2 is SYGVQD (reference sequence). The CDR3 has 13 amino acids. The chain's CDR3 is CASSERHQETQYF. CDR3 coding DNA: TGCGCCAGCAGTGAGCGGCATCAAGAGACCCAGTACTTC.